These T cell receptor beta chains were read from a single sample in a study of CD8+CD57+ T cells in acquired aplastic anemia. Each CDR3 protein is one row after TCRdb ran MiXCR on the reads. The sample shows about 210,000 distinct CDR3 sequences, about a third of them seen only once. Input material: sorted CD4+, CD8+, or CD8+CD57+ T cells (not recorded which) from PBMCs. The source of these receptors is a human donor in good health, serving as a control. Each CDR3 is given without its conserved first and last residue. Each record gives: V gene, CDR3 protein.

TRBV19 ASSSGGTNTGELF
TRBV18 ASSSIAEDTEAF
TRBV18 ASSPPGRVNTEAF
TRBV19 ASSIDRENQPQH
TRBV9 ASSGGGSNTEAF
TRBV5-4 ASSDLGGSGNTIY
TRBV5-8 ASSLSLNIQY
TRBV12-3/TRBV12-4 ASSSSRGNTEAF
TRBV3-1 ASSRGRLGNQPQH
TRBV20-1 SARVGTSGVYEQY
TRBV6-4 ASSDDRVGEGYT
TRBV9 ASSVGLAGAAF
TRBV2 ASSYGQSQETQY
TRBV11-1 ASSFRGSDLETQY
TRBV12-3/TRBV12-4 ASSQGRSPLR
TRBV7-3 ASRFSGEETQY
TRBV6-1 ATPRPFKRQY
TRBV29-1 SVAEYRYGYT
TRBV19 ASSITGANYGYT
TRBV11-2 ASSLGSVSLTYEQY
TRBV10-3 AIRLGSSYEQY
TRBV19 ASSRKTQETQY
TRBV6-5 ASSYSASRGINYGYT
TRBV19 ASSMRCGARGPQQQPQH
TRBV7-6 ASSFPGGYEQY
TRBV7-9 ASSLGMTGDNSPLH
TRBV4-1 ASSQVSWGLANYGYT
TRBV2 ASSVEKTGTRKYEQY
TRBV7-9 ASSLGAWGIQETQY
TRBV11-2 ASSSRGRAGANVLT
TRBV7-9 ASSLVGGDTGELF
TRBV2 ASAQGAGTGELF
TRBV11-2 ASSLVIKERDLFPYEQY
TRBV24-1 ATSDRDHVAGYT
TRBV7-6 ASSLFTGGTYNEQF
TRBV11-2 ASSLMDRDYNEQF
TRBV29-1 SAGGLNTEAF
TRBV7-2 ASSSLT
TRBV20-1 SAPQWGQPNSPLH
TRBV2 ASSEALAGVEETQY
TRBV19 ASSHPRGDQPQH
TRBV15 ATSSITDTQY
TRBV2 ASSDRGYQPQH
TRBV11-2 ASSSSAGGHEQF
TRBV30 AWNRQGRNTEAF
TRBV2 ASRDRGNNSPLH
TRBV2 ASRPDSDTQY
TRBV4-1 ASSQELGYGYT
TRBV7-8 ASARETQY